What follows are 31 T cell receptor beta chains derived from one specimen sequenced in a study of T-cell reconstitution after alpha-beta-depleted transplantation in children. Unique molecular identifiers were used to barcode this TCRbeta library. One entry per CDR3 protein, called by TCRdb with MiXCR from the PCR reads. Of hundreds of thousands of distinct CDR3 sequences listed, more than 20% are singletons. Sequenced material: PBMCs, mostly from graft donor cells, taken 360 days after TCRalphabeta/CD19-depleted stem cell transplant. All receptors derive from a female patient aged 2 to 10 who had a stem cell transplant for congenital amegakaryocytic thrombocytopenia, so the T cells may come from the graft donor.

V usage is TRBV20-1 and J usage is TRBJ2-7; 7 nucleotides line up with TRBD2. There are 14 residues in the CDR3. CDR1 and CDR2 (germline): DFQATT, SNEGSKA (reference sequence). Trimming cost V 3 bases and J 2 bases; bases outside gene matches: 7. Here the CDR3 DNA reads TGCAGTGCTAGTCCTAGCGGACGGACCTACGAGCAGTACTTC. Amino acids: CSASPSGRTYEQYF.

The rearrangement links TRBV4-1 to TRBJ2-7, with D perhaps matching TRBD2 (6 bases). Deletions cut 1 base from V and 2 bases from J, with 12 bases between. This CDR3 region has 15 residues. Germline CDR1 MGHRA, CDR2 YSYEKL. The CDR3 nucleotides are TGCGCCAGCAGCCAAGGCGGGACGGCTGCCTACGAGCAGTACTTC. Protein sequence: CASSQGGTAAYEQYF.

The chain has TRBV4-3 and TRBJ1-1; 7 nucleotides line up with TRBD1. CDR3 length: 13 residues. The V and J ends lost 2 bases and 3 bases, in that order; junction bases with no gene match: 0. The V gene's germline CDR1 is LGHNA and CDR2 YSLEER. The CDR3 sequence: CASSQTGDTEAFF. In DNA form, the CDR3 reads TGCGCCAGCAGCCAAACAGGGGACACTGAAGCTTTCTTT.

This clonotype was recorded at least ten times. This rearrangement joins TRBV12-3 or TRBV12-4 to TRBJ2-5, with D uncertain. The V gene lost 0 bases and the J gene lost 5 bases, with 7 bases spanning the gap. The CDR3 runs 13 residues. CDR3 sequence reads: CASSLAAAETQYF. The CDR3 DNA is TGTGCCAGCAGTTTAGCGGCCGCGGAGACCCAGTACTTC.

This chain joins TRBV18 and TRBJ2-3, with TRBD1 as a possible D gene (5 bases). From germline, CDR1 is KGHSH and CDR2 LQKENI. The CDR3 contains 14 residues. V gave up 3 bases and J gave up 0 bases, with 7 bases separating them. This chain's CDR3 is CASSPQGSTDTQYF. The DNA for the CDR3 is TGTGCCAGCTCACCCCAGGGAAGCACAGATACGCAGTATTTT.

This clonotype was seen more than once but under ten times. This chain links TRBV20-1 with TRBJ2-7; maybe TRBD1 (5 bases). Trimming cost V 0 bases and J 0 bases, with 18 bases left between them. The CDR3 has 17 residues. Germline V gene data show CDR1 as DFQATT and CDR2 as SNEGSKA (reference sequence). CDR3 coding DNA: TGCAGTGCTAGAGAGCTCAGGGTTAGTACAGTCTCCTACGAGCAGTACTTC. It encodes CSARELRVSTVSYEQYF.

In its sample, this clonotype was seen a few times. The V call is TRBV12-3 or TRBV12-4, the J call TRBJ1-1, with D uncertain. With 2 bases removed from V and 3 bases from J, the gap between germline ends came to 10 bases. The CDR3 has 14 residues. The CDR3 DNA is TGTGCCAGCAGTTTAAGGTTGGGGTACACTGAAGCTTTCTTT. It specifies CASSLRLGYTEAFF.

The chain carries TRBV7-8 and TRBJ2-7; D gene uncertain. Trimming cost V 4 bases and J 5 bases, with 12 bases left between them. The CDR3 is 13 residues long. CDR1 and CDR2 from the germline V gene are SGHVS and FQNEAQ. CDR3 bases: TGTGCCAGCAGCTCGGGTTATAAGGACGAGCAGTACTTC. Translating gives CASSSGYKDEQYF. Based on the CDR3 plus reference TRBV7-8 and TRBJ2-7, the full variable domain is GAGVSQSPRYKVAKRGQDVALRCDPISGHVSLFWYQQALGQGPEFLTYFQNEAQLDKSGLPSDRFFAERPEGSVSTLKIQRTQQEDSAVYLCASSSGYKDEQYFGPGTRLTVT.

The chain uses TRBV12-3 or TRBV12-4 and TRBJ1-5, with TRBD1 identical over 7 bases. With 4 bases clipped from V and 5 bases from J, the junction kept 5 bases outside the gene matches. The length of the CDR3 is 14 residues. CDR3 region: CASSSWQGDQPQHF. The DNA of the CDR3 is TGTGCCAGCAGTTCTTGGCAGGGGGATCAGCCCCAGCATTTT.

The V gene is TRBV18, the J gene TRBJ2-7, with 8 bases lining up with TRBD1. Germline V gives CDR1 KGHSH, CDR2 LQKENI. This CDR3 spans 14 amino acids. The trim removed 5 bases at V and 2 bases at J, leaving 5 bases unmatched. CDR3 amino acids: CASSNTGGPYEQYF. Written as DNA, the CDR3 is TGTGCCAGCTCAAATACAGGGGGGCCCTACGAGCAGTACTTC.

The CDR3 DNA is TGCAGTGCACCGGGACTAGCGGTGGGCTACGAGCAGTACTTC. It specifies CSAPGLAVGYEQYF. This chain uses TRBV20-1 with TRBJ2-7, with 11 bases aligning to TRBD2. CDR3 length: 14 residues. Germline V lookup: CDR1 DFQATT, CDR2 SNEGSKA (reference sequence). The V segment lost 6 bases and the J segment 3 bases; nucleotides outside the gene matches: 7.

The chain joins TRBV5-1 to TRBJ2-2, with D hard to call. CDR1 is SGHRS, CDR2 YFSETQ, per germline. With 5 bases removed from V and 2 bases from J, the gap between germline ends came to 16 bases. The length of the CDR3 is 16 residues. The CDR3 is CASRSDINGNTGELFF. DNA of the CDR3: TGCGCCAGCAGATCAGATATTAACGGTAACACCGGGGAGCTGTTTTTT.

This clonotype was seen only a few times. This chain links TRBV29-1 with TRBJ2-2; D gene unclear. Germline V gene sequence: CDR1 SQVTM, CDR2 ANQGSEA. The CDR3 consists of 14 residues. The V and J ends lost 4 bases and 0 bases respectively, with 9 bases between them. The CDR3 sequence: CSVGYRPNTGELFF. The DNA for the CDR3 is TGCAGCGTTGGTTACCGACCGAACACCGGGGAGCTGTTTTTT.

The chain is built from TRBV24-1 and TRBJ2-7; possible D gene TRBD2, 5 bases. The CDR3 has 16 amino acids. The V gene lost 7 bases and the J gene lost 5 bases, with 23 bases spanning the gap. From germline, CDR1 is KGHDR and CDR2 SFDVKD. CDR3 loop: CATSPLWTVGFDEQYF. The CDR3, as DNA: TGTGCCACCAGCCCGCTATGGACTGTCGGGTTCGACGAGCAGTACTTC.

V is TRBV11-2 and J is TRBJ1-1, with a possible D match to TRBD1 (5 bases). This CDR3 has 18 amino acids. Trimming took off 4 bases at V and 2 bases at J, with 23 bases between the two ends. Looked up from germline, CDR1 is SGHAT and CDR2 is FQNNGV. The CDR3: CASSSTTVSRITNTEAFF. CDR3 nucleotides: TGTGCCAGCAGCTCCACGACAGTATCGCGGATCACCAACACTGAAGCTTTCTTT.

J is TRBJ1-2 and V is TRBV28, with TRBD1 as a possible D gene (5 bases). Trimming removed 7 bases from V and 5 bases from J, with 20 bases in between. Looked up from germline, CDR1 is MDHEN and CDR2 is SYDVKM. There are 15 residues in the CDR3. CDR3 DNA sequence: TGTGCCAGCAAAAATTACATCGGGGGGAGTTATGGCTACACCTTC. Translating it yields CASKNYIGGSYGYTF.

This clonotype was detected a few times. The genes are TRBV12-3 or TRBV12-4 and TRBJ2-3; D remains unclear. There are 16 residues in the CDR3. V lost 4 bases and J 1 base, leaving 15 bases between the germline ends. The CDR3 nucleotides are TGTGCCAGCAGTTCGTGGCCGGATTTTCGCACAGATACGCAGTATTTT. It is translated as CASSSWPDFRTDTQYF.

This rearrangement joins TRBV5-1 to TRBJ1-2; D remains ambiguous. V was clipped by 0 bases and J by 3 bases, with 12 bases between them. The CDR3 covers 15 residues. The germline V gene has CDR1 SGHRS and CDR2 YFSETQ. Here the CDR3 reads CASSLVYGEDYGYTF. In DNA, the CDR3 is TGCGCCAGCAGCTTGGTGTATGGGGAAGACTATGGCTACACCTTC.

In its sample, this clonotype was seen a few times. The chain combines TRBV18 with TRBJ2-1; tentatively, D is TRBD2 (5 bases). Looked up from germline, CDR1 is KGHSH and CDR2 is LQKENI. The CDR3 covers 15 residues. The V gene lost 2 bases and the J gene lost 1 base, with 9 bases spanning the gap. CDR3 region: CASSPGRGSYNEQFF. The CDR3 region has the DNA TGTGCCAGCTCACCAGGTAGAGGGTCCTACAATGAGCAGTTCTTC.

The chain employs TRBV7-9 and TRBJ2-5; no reliable D call. CDR1 and CDR2 (germline): SEHNR, FQNEAQ (reference sequence). CDR3 length: 14 residues. Deletions cut 8 bases from V and 5 bases from J, with 18 bases between. The DNA of the CDR3 is TGTGCCAGCCTTCCTCTTGTCCGGCGGGAGACCCAGTACTTC. This gives the protein CASLPLVRRETQYF.

This clonotype was detected a few times. The V and J genes are TRBV3-1 and TRBJ2-1, with 10 bases aligning to TRBD1. The CDR3 has 14 residues. Trimming cost V 6 bases and J 9 bases; bases outside gene matches: 8. In germline, CDR1 is LGHDT, CDR2 YNNKEL (reference sequence). The CDR3 nucleotides read TGTGCCAGCAGTCCCGGGACAGGGGAGATTGAGCAGTTCTTC. Its protein is CASSPGTGEIEQFF.

V usage is TRBV28 and J usage is TRBJ2-1, with D tentatively TRBD1 (6 bases). Trimming pared 6 bases from V and 5 bases from J, leaving 11 bases between. Germline V gives CDR1 MDHEN, CDR2 SYDVKM. The CDR3 runs 13 residues. CDR3 in DNA: TGTGCCAGCAGAATTGAGGGGGACAATGAGCAGTTCTTC. As protein: CASRIEGDNEQFF.

The V gene is TRBV12-5, the J gene TRBJ2-7, with 10 nucleotides matching TRBD1. V was pared by 2 bases and J by 5 bases, with 6 bases of the junction left unmatched. Germline V gene sequence: CDR1 LGHNT, CDR2 FRNRAP. CDR3 size: 15 residues. The CDR3, as DNA: TGTGCTAGTGGTTTGCCGGGGGACAGGGGCCACGAGCAGTACTTC. Translated: CASGLPGDRGHEQYF.

This clonotype was found many times. V gene TRBV11-2 combines with J gene TRBJ2-7, with D hard to call. V was shortened by 2 bases and J by 5 bases, with 4 bases between the two germline ends. There are 11 residues in the CDR3. Germline V CDR1 and CDR2: SGHAT, FQNNGV. Written as DNA, the CDR3 is TGTGCCAGCAGCTTACAGGACGAGCAGTACTTC. This codes for CASSLQDEQYF.

This chain links TRBV29-1 with TRBJ1-4; D not certain. V was clipped by 7 bases and J by 5 bases, with 8 bases between them. The length of the CDR3 is 11 residues. Germline values: CDR1 SQVTM, CDR2 ANQGSEA. The chain's CDR3 is CSASINEKLFF. The CDR3 coding sequence is TGCAGCGCCTCTATCAATGAAAAACTGTTTTTT.

The genes are TRBV11-2 and TRBJ2-7; 9 bases map to TRBD1. This CDR3 is built from 15 residues. Trimming at V came to 2 bases and at J to 5 bases, leaving 7 bases not matched to a gene. Germline-derived CDR1 and CDR2 are SGHAT and FQNNGV. This CDR3 is CASSLYKTGGDEQYF. CDR3 DNA: TGTGCCAGCAGCTTATACAAAACAGGGGGCGACGAGCAGTACTTC.

This sequence joins TRBV4-2 and TRBJ2-2, with D hard to call. CDR1 and CDR2 (germline): LGHNA, YNFKEQ. This CDR3 region has 19 residues. Between the trimmed V and J ends, which lost 0 bases and 1 base, there was a span of 18 bases. This CDR3 reads CASSQDSPLSVENTGELFF. The CDR3 DNA reads TGTGCCAGCAGCCAAGATTCCCCCCTCAGTGTGGAGAACACCGGGGAGCTGTTTTTT.

In regard to this clonotype: The junction differs from germline at one of its ends, possibly a read error. The chain employs TRBV4-2 and TRBJ1-4; no clear D. The CDR3 is 16 residues long. The germline V gene has CDR1 LGHNA and CDR2 YNFKEQ. The CDR3 is CASSDERDLANKKLFF. The CDR3, as DNA: TGTGCCAGCAGCGATGAAAGGGATCTAGCTAATAAAAAACTGTTTTTT.

In this sample, this clonotype turned up a few times. The genes are TRBV29-1 and TRBJ1-5; TRBD1 matches at 10 bases. From germline, CDR1 is SQVTM and CDR2 ANQGSEA. Unmatched junction bases numbered 4, after V lost 6 bases and J lost 8 bases. The CDR3 sequence is 12 residues long. Here the CDR3 reads CSVRDRGEPQHF. The CDR3 region has the DNA TGCAGCGTGAGGGACAGGGGAGAGCCCCAGCATTTT.

The chain combines TRBV12-3 or TRBV12-4 with TRBJ1-2; weak D call: TRBD1 (6 bases). The CDR3 loop spans 15 amino acids. The V end was cut by 1 base, the J end by 4 bases, with 13 bases between. CDR3 sequence reads: CASSLGTAQGYGYTF. CDR3 bases: TGTGCCAGCAGTTTAGGGACCGCACAGGGCTATGGCTACACCTTC.

This clonotype was seen at least ten times. The chain couples TRBV29-1 to TRBJ2-7; D remains unclear. Between the trimmed V and J ends, which lost 7 bases and 1 base, there was a span of 14 bases. CDR3 size: 13 residues. CDR1 SQVTM and CDR2 ANQGSEA come from the germline V gene. The CDR3 here is CSAVGIASYEQYF. The CDR3 nucleotides are TGCAGCGCCGTAGGAATAGCTTCCTACGAGCAGTACTTC.